One TCR beta chain is described in this entry. Antigen unknown. The data derive from a study of graft-versus-host responses after intestinal transplantation. Germline CDR1 and CDR2: MNHNY and SVGAGI (reference sequence). V shed 2 bases, J shed 4 bases, and the junction held 4 bases outside the gene matches. CDR3 length equals 14 residues. Clones were sequenced by immunoSEQ multiplex PCR, and TCRdb holds only the in-frame ones, with some missing. In the table there are more than 20,000 clones, roughly nine tenths of which are singletons. Findings and limits, study-wide: The recipient marrow held GvH clones, and some of them showed up first in ileum or blood.

The gene calls are TRBV6-6 and TRBJ1-2, with 7 bases aligning to TRBD1. The sequenced sample was PBMCs, obtained just over 64 days after intestinal transplantation. This sequence was found in a human patient who received an intestinal transplant, so some T cells may come from the graft donor. The CDR3 sequence: CASSYGGQFYGYTF. As DNA, the CDR3 is TGTGCCAGCAGTTACGGGGGACAGTTCTATGGCTACACCTTC.